This TCR beta chain was obtained from a study of T cell repertoires in cytomegalovirus infection. Study-level background: Evidence of both CMV infection and a matching HLA type came from public TCR beta signatures. General study findings and limits: Cumulated frequencies of public TCR beta families served to identify carriers of CMV plus the relevant HLA. Dominating the ex vivo response were HLA-C-restricted CMV-specific TCR beta clonotypes.

In TCRdb, the reads were re-called with MiXCR into one record per CDR3 protein. Of almost 500,000 distinct CDR3 sequences in the sample, over 9% are singletons; the top ten hold roughly 10%. This clonotype was observed at least ten times. The antigen remains unidentified. CDR3 size: 15 residues. V shed 8 bases, J shed 3 bases, and the junction held 10 bases outside the gene matches. The germline V gene has CDR1 LGHNT and CDR2 FRNRAP. Sequenced material: PBMCs. The TCR was taken from a human donor in good health (CMV status not recorded). Some clones in this sample may be carry-over from other donors' samples. This chain connects TRBV12-5 to TRBJ1-5, with TRBD1 identical over 7 bases. CDR3 sequence: CASTRGGGLNQPQHF. DNA for the CDR3: TGTGCTAGTACGAGGGGAGGGGGCCTCAATCAGCCCCAGCATTTT.